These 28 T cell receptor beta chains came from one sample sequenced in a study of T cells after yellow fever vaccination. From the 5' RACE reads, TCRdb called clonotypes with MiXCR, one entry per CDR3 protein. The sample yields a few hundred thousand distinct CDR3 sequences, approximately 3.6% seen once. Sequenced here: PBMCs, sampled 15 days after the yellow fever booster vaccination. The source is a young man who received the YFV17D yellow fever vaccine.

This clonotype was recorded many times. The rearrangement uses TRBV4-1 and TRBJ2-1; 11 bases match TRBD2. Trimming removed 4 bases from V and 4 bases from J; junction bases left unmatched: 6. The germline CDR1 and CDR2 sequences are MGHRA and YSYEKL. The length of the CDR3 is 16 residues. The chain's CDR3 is CASSPTSGDQYNEQFF. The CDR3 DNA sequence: TGCGCCAGCAGCCCGACTAGCGGGGACCAATACAATGAGCAGTTCTTC.

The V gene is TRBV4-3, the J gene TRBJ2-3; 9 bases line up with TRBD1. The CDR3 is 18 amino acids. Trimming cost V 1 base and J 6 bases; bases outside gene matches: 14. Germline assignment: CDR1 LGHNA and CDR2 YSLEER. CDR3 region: CASSQVLLDRGVVDTQYF. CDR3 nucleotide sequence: TGCGCCAGCAGCCAAGTCCTACTCGACAGGGGGGTAGTCGATACGCAGTATTTT.

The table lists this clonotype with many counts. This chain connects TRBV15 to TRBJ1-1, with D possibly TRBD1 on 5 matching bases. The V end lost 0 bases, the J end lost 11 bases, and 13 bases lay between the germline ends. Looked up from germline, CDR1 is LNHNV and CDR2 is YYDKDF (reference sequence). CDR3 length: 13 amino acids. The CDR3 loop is CATSRDPQGSAFF. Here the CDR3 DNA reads TGTGCCACCAGCAGAGATCCGCAGGGATCGGCTTTCTTT.

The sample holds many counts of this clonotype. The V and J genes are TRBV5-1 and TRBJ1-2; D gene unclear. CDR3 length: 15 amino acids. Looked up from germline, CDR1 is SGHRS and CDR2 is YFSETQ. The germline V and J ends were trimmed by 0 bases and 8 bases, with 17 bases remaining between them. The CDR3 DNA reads TGCGCCAGCAGCTTGGCCCAGTCGGGAATGGAGGGCTACACCTTC. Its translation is CASSLAQSGMEGYTF. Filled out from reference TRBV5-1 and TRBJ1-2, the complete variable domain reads KAGVTQTPRYLIKTRGQQVTLSCSPISGHRSVSWYQQTPGQGLQFLFEYFSETQRNKGNFPGRFSGRQFSNSRSEMNVSTLELGDSALYLCASSLAQSGMEGYTFGSGTRLTVV.

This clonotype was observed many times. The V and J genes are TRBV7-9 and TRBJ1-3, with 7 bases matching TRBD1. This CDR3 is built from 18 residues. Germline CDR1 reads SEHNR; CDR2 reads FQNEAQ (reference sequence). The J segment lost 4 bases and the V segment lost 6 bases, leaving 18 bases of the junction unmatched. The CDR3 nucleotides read TGTGCCAGCAGGGAATGGGACAGATCTCGATCTGAGGGAAACACCATATATTTT. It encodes CASREWDRSRSEGNTIYF.

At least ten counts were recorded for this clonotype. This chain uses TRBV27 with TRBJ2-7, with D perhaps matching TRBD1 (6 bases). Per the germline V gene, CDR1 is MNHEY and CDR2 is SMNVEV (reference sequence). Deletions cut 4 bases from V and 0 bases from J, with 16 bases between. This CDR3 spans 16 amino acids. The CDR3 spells CASSWAGDFISYEQYF. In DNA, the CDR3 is TGTGCCAGCAGTTGGGCAGGGGATTTCATCTCCTACGAGCAGTACTTC.

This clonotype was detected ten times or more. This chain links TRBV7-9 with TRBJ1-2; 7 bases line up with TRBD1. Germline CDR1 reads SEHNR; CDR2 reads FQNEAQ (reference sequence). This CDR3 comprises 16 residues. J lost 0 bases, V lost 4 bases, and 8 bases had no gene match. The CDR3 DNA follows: TGTGCCAGCAGCTCCGACAGGGATTGGGCTAACTATGGCTACACCTTC. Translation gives CASSSDRDWANYGYTF.

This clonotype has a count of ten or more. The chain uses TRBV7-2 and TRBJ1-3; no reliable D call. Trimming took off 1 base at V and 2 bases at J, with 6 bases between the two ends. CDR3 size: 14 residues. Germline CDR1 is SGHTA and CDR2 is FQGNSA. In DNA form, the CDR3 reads TGTGCCAGCAGCTTAGTTGCAGCTGGAAACACCATATATTTT. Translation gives CASSLVAAGNTIYF.

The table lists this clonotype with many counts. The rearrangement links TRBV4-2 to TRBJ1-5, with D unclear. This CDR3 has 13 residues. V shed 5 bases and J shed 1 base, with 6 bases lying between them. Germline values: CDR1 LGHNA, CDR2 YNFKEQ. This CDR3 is CASSRASNQPQHF. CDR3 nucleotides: TGTGCCAGCAGCAGGGCGAGCAATCAGCCCCAGCATTTT.

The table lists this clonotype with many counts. The CDR3 nucleotides are TGTGCCAGCAGTTTTGGTCGGTGGCAGGGAGGCGAGTTTGGCAATCAGCCCCAGCATTTT. It encodes CASSFGRWQGGEFGNQPQHF. The chain combines TRBV12-3 or TRBV12-4 with TRBJ1-5, with D possibly matching TRBD1 (5 bases). The CDR3 loop spans 20 amino acids. V was cut by 3 bases and J by 2 bases, with 26 bases left in between.

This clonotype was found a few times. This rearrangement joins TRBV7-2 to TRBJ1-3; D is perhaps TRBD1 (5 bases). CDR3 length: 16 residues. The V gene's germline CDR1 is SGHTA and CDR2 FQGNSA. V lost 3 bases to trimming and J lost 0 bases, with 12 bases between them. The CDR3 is CASSFRDRLSGNTIYF. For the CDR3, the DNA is TGTGCCAGCAGCTTCCGGGACCGACTCTCTGGAAACACCATATATTTT.

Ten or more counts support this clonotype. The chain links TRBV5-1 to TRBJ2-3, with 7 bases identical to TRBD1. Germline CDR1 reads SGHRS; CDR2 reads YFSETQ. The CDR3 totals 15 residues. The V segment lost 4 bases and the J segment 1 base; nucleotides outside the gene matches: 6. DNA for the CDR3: TGCGCCAGCAGCAGAGACACAGGGGGCACAGATACGCAGTATTTT. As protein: CASSRDTGGTDTQYF.

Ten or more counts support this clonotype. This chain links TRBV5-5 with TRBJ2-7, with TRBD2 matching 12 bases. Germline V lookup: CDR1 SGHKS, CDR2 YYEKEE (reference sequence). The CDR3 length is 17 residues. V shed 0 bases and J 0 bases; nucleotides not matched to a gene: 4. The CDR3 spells CASSLGPLAGGSYEQYV. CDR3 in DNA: TGTGCCAGCAGCTTGGGTCCACTAGCGGGGGGCTCCTACGAGCAGTACGTC.

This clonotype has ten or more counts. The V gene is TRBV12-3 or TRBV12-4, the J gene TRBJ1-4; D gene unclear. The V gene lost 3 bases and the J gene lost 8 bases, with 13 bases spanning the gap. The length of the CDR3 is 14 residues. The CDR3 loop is CASSFHQSREKLFF. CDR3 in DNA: TGTGCCAGCAGTTTTCACCAGAGTAGAGAAAAACTGTTTTTT.

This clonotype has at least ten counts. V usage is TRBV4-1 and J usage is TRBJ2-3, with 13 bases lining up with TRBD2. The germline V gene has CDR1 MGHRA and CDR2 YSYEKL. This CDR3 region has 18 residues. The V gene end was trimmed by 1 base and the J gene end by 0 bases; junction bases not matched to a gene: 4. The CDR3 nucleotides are TGCGCCAGCAGCCAAGGAACTAGCGGGGGGGCCAGCACAGATACGCAGTATTTT. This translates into CASSQGTSGGASTDTQYF.

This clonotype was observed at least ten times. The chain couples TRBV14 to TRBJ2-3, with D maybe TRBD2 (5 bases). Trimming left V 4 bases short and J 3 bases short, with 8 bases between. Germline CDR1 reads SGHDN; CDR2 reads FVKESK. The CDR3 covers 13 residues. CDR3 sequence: CASSPLETDTQYF. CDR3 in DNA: TGTGCCAGCAGCCCACTAGAGACAGATACGCAGTATTTT.

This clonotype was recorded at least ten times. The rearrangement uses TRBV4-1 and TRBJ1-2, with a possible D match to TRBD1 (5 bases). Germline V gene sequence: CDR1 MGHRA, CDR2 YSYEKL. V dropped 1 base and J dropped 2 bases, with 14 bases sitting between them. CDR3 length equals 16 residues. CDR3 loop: CASSQVPADSNYGYTF. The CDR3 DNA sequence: TGCGCCAGCAGCCAAGTGCCGGCAGACAGCAACTATGGCTACACCTTC.

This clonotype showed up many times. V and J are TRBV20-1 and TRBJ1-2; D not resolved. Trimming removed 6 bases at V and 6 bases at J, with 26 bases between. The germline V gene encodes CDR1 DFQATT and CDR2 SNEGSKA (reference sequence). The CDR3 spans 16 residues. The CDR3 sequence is CSAQSPPQDLSDGYTF. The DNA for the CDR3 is TGCAGTGCCCAGAGCCCCCCGCAGGACCTCTCGGATGGCTACACCTTC.

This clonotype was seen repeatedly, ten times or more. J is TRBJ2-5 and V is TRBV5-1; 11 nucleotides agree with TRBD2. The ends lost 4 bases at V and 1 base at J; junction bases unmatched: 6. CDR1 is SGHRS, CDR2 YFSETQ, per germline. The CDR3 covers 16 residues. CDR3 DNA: TGCGCCAGCAGCGCTTCGACTAGCGGGACCCAAGAGACCCAGTACTTC. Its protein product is CASSASTSGTQETQYF.

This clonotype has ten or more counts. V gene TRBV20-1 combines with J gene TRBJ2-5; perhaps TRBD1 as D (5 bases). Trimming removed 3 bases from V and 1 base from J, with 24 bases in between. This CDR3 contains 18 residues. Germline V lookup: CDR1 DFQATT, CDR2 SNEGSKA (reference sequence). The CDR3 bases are TGCAGTGCTAGGGGTGACGGACACACAAAGGCGGCCCAAGAGACCCAGTACTTC. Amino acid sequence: CSARGDGHTKAAQETQYF.

This CDR3 is CASSRDRTYAEQYF. For the CDR3, the DNA is TGTGCCAGCTCCCGCGACAGAACTTACGCGGAGCAGTACTTC. The chain links TRBV7-2 to TRBJ2-7; a weak D match, TRBD1 (5 bases). The germline V gene has CDR1 SGHTA and CDR2 FQGNSA. CDR3 length: 14 amino acids. V was clipped by 8 bases and J by 7 bases, with 21 bases between them.

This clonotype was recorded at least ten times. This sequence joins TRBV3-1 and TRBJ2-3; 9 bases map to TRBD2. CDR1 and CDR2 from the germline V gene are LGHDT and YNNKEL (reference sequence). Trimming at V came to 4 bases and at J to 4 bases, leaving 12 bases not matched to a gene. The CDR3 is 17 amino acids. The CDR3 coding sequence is TGTGCCAGCAGCCCGCTTTGGGGGCGGGGGGGCCCAGATACGCAGTATTTT. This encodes CASSPLWGRGGPDTQYF.

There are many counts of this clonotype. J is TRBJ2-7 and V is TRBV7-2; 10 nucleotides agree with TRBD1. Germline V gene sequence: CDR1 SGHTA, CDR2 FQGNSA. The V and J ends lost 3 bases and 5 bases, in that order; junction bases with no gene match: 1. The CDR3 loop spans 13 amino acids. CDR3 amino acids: CASSFGTGDEQYV. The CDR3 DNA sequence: TGTGCCAGCAGCTTTGGGACAGGGGACGAGCAGTACGTC.

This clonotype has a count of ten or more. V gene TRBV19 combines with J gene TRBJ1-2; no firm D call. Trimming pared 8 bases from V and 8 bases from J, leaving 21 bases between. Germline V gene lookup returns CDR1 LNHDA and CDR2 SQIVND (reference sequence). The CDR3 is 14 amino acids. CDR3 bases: TGTGCCAGTGGATCCAGGAAGCCTGAGGAAGGCTACACCTTC. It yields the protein CASGSRKPEEGYTF.

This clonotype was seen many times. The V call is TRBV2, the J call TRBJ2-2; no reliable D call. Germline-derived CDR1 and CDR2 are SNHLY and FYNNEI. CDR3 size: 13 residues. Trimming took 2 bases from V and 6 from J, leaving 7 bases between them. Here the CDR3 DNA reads TGTGCCAGCAGTGAATTAGTTGCCGGGGAGCTGTTTTTT. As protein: CASSELVAGELFF.

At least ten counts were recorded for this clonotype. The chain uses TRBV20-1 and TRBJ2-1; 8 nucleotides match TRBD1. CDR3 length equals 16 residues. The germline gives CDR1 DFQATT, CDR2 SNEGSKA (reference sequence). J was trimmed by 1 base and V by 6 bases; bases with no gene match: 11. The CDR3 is CSAPRTGLGSYNEQFF. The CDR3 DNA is TGCAGTGCCCCCAGGACAGGGCTTGGGTCCTACAATGAGCAGTTCTTC.

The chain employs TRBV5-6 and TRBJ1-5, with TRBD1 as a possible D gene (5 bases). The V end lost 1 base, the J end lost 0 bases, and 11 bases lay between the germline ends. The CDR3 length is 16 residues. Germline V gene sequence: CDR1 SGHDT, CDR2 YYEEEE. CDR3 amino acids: CASSLHGRVSNQPQHF. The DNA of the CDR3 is TGTGCCAGCAGCTTGCATGGCAGGGTTAGCAATCAGCCCCAGCATTTT.

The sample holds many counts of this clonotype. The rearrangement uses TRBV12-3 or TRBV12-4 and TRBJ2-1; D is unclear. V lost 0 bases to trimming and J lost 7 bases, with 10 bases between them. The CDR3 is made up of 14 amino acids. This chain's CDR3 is CASSLASRLNEQFF. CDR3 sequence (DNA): TGTGCCAGCAGTTTAGCTAGCAGGCTTAATGAGCAGTTCTTC.